This T cell receptor beta chain is from a study of OX40 agonist ivuxolimab in advanced cancers. In the study overall: Partial response was recorded in three patients: one hepatocellular carcinoma and two cutaneous melanoma cases. Study results and limitations: The mean number of expanded clones was higher in CD8+ T cells than in CD4+.

Sequencing was performed with immunoSEQ multiplex PCR; in TCRdb, only in-frame clones are kept and a portion is missing. The sample gives tens of thousands of clones, roughly 90% of which show up once; around 5% is in the top ten. The V gene's germline CDR1 is SGHDT and CDR2 YYEEEE. The V gene lost 0 bases and the J gene lost 6 bases, with 4 bases spanning the gap. This CDR3 has 11 residues. In regard to this clone: What it binds is unknown. Being one base from a much bigger clone, this may be a read error. Other nucleotide sequences from this sample produce the same CDR3.

Patients had blood sampled at baseline and again on cycle 4 day 1 and cycle 7 day 1. The genes are TRBV5-6 and TRBJ2-7; unclear D gene. Specimen: CD4+ or CD8+ T cells sorted from blood, collected in a trial of the OX40 agonist ivuxolimab. The clonotype was recovered from an adult with an advanced solid tumor such as melanoma, head and neck, liver or kidney cancer. CDR3 residues: CASSLATEQYF. The CDR3 DNA reads as TGTGCCAGCAGCTTGGCTACCGAGCAGTACTTC. The whole variable domain, filled in from reference TRBV5-6 and TRBJ2-7, reads DAGVTQSPTHLIKTRGQQVTLRCSPKSGHDTVSWYQQALGQGPQFIFQYYEEEERQRGNFPDRFSGHQFPNYSSELNVNALLLGDSALYLCASSLATEQYFGPGTRLTVT.